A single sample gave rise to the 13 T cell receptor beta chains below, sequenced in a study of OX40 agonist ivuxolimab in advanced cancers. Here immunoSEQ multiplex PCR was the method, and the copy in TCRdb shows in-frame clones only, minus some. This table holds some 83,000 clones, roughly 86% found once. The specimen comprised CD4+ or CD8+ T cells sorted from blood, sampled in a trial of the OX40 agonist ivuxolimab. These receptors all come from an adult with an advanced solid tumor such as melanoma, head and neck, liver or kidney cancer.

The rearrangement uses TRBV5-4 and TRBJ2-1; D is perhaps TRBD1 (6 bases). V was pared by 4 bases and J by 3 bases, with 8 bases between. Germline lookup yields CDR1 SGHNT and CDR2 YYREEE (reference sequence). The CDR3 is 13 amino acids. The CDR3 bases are TGTGCCAGCAGCGGGGACAACTACAATGAGCAGTTCTTC. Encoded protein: CASSGDNYNEQFF. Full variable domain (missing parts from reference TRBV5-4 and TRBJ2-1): ETGVTQSPTHLIKTRGQQVTLRCSSQSGHNTVSWYQQALGQGPQFIFQYYREEENGRGNFPPRFSGLQFPNYSSELNVNALELDDSALYLCASSGDNYNEQFFGPGTRLTVL.

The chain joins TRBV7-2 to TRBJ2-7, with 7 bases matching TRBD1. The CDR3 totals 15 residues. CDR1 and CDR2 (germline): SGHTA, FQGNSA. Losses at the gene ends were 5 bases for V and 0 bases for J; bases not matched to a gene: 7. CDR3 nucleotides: TGTGCCAGCAGCGATCGGGACAGCAGCTCCTACGAGCAGTACTTC. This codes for CASSDRDSSSYEQYF.

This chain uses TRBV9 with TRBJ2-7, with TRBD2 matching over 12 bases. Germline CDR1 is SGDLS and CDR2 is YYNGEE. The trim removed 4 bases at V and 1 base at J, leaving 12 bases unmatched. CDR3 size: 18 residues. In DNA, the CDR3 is TGTGCCAGCAGCCCAAGGACTAGCGGGGACCTAAGTTCCTACGAGCAGTACTTC. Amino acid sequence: CASSPRTSGDLSSYEQYF.

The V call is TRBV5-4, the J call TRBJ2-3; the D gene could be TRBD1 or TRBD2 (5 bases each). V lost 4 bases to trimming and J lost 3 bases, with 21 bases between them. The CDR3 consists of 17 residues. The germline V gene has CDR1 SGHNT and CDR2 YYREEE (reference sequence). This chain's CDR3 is CASSPGLGVRGTDTQYF. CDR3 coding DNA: TGTGCCAGCAGCCCAGGGCTGGGGGTGAGGGGAACAGATACGCAGTATTTT.

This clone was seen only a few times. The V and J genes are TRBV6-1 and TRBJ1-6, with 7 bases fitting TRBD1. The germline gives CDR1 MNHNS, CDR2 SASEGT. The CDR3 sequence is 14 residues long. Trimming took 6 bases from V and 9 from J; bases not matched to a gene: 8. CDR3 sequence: CASSSGGGSSPLHF. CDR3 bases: TGTGCCAGCAGCTCAGGGGGTGGGAGTTCACCCCTCCACTTT.

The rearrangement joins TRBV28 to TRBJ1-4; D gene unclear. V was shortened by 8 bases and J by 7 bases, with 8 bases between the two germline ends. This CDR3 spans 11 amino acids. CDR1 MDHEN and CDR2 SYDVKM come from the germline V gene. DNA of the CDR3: TGTGCCAGCGGTCGGGGTGAAAAACTGTTTTTT. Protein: CASGRGEKLFF. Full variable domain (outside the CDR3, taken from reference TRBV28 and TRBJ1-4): DVKVTQSSRYLVKRTGEKVFLECVQDMDHENMFWYRQDPGLGLRLIYFSYDVKMKEKGDIPEGYSVSREKKERFSLILESASTNQTSMYLCASGRGEKLFFGSGTQLSVL.

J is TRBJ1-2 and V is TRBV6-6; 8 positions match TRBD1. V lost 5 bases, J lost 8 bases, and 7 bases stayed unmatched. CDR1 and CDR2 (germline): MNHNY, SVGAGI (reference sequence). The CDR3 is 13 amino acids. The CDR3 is CASSRTGNGGYTF. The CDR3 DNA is TGTGCCAGCAGTCGGACAGGGAACGGAGGCTACACCTTC.

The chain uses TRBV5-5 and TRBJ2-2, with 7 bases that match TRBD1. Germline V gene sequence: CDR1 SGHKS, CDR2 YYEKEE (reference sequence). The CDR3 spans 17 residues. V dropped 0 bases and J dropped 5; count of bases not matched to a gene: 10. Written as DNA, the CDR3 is TGTGCCAGCAGCTTGGGCTACAGGGGCGCACCGACCGGGGAGCTGTTTTTT. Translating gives CASSLGYRGAPTGELFF. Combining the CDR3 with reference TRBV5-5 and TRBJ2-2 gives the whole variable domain DAGVTQSPTHLIKTRGQQVTLRCSPISGHKSVSWYQQVLGQGPQFIFQYYEKEERGRGNFPDRFSARQFPNYSSELNVNALLLGDSALYLCASSLGYRGAPTGELFFGEGSRLTVL.

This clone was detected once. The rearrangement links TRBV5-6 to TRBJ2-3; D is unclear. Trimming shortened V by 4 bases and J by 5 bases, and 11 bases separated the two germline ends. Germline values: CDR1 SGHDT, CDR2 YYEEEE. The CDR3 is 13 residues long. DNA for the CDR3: TGTGCCAGCAGCCGACGGTCTATAGATACGCAGTATTTT. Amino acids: CASSRRSIDTQYF.

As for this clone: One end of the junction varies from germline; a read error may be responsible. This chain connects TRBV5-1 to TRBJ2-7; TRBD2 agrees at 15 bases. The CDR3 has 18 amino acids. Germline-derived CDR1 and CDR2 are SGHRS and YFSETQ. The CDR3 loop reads CASSLWGTSGRSSNEQYF. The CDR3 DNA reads TGCGCCAGCAGCTTGTGGGGGACTAGCGGGAGGTCCTCCAACGAGCAGTACTTC.

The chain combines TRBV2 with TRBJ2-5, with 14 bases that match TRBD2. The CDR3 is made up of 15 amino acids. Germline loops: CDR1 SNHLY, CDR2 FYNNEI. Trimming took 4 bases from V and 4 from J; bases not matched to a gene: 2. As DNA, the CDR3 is TGTGCCAGCAGTGGACTAGCGGGGGGGCGAGAGACCCAGTACTTC. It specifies CASSGLAGGRETQYF. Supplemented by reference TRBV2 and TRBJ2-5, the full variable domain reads EPEVTQTPSHQVTQMGQEVILRCVPISNHLYFYWYRQILGQKVEFLVSFYNNEISEKSEIFDDQFSVERPDGSNFTLKIRSTKLEDSAMYFCASSGLAGGRETQYFGPGTRLLVL.

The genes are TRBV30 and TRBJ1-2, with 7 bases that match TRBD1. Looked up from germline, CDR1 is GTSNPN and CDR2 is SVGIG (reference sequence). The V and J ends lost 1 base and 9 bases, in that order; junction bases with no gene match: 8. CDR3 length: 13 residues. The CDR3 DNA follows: TGTGCCTGGAGTGGTCAGACAGGGTCACGCTACACCTTC. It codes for CAWSGQTGSRYTF.

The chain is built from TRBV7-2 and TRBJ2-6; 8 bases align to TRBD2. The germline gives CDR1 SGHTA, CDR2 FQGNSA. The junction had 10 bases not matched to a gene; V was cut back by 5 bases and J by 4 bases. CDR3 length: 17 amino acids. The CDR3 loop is CASSPSGGPGGANVLTF. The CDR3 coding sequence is TGTGCCAGCAGCCCGTCGGGGGGGCCGGGCGGGGCCAACGTCCTGACTTTC.